The source of this TCR beta chain is a study of blood T cell repertoires in COVID-19. Study summary: Italy, Spain and the United States were the sources of the convalescent and acute COVID-19 samples.

Original processing methods: Amplification of reference gene primers was used by the study to estimate nucleated cell counts. The table came from immunoSEQ multiplex PCR; TCRdb's copy has only in-frame clones and leaves some out. V, J and clone size derive from that table, while D and trimming were established from the DNA sequence. The sample comprises some 120,000 clones, about 80% of which are singletons, and approximately 25% rests with the top ten. CDR1 is SGHTA, CDR2 FQGNSA, per germline. The CDR3 is 15 residues long. With V trimmed by 6 bases and J by 5 bases, 13 bases remained unmatched. This sequence joins TRBV7-2 and TRBJ2-7; 7 nucleotides align to TRBD1. This sequence was found in a human donor in a cohort sampled during active COVID-19. The sample consisted of peripheral blood. This chain's CDR3 is CASSIRGGLRNEQYF. CDR3 bases: TGTGCCAGCAGTATTAGAGGGGGCCTTCGTAACGAGCAGTACTTC. The whole variable domain, filled in from reference TRBV7-2 and TRBJ2-7, reads GAGVSQSPSNKVTEKGKDVELRCDPISGHTALYWYRQSLGQGLEFLIYFQGNSAPDKSGLPSDRFSAERTGGSVSTLTIQRTQQEDSAVYLCASSIRGGLRNEQYFGPGTRLTVT.